The TCR beta chain under discussion was sequenced for a study of tumor-infiltrating lymphocytes in primary liver carcinoma. The overall study: These were node-negative, non-metastatic T1-T3 tumors of roughly 4 to 10 cm. Samples returned roughly 3.5 to 8 million productive TCRbeta reads, a yield that was similar across tissue types.

This CDR3 region has 14 residues. The germline V gene encodes CDR1 SQVTM and CDR2 ANQGSEA. Trimming at V came to 4 bases and at J to 2 bases, leaving 3 bases not matched to a gene. In addition to blood RNA drawn from unsorted whole blood, germline DNA was extracted. Note on this clonotype: Its specificity is not known.

Study results and limitations: Reduced overlap was seen in tumor-adjacent and tumor-blood pairs versus tumor region pairs. Relative to blood, tumors carried a significantly larger fraction of the repertoire in their top 250 clones (p = 0.039).

With roughly 0.5 ug total RNA as template and a constant-region primer, TCR beta cDNA was made. It was through three nested multiplex PCR rounds of slightly modified ARM-PCR that TCR beta libraries arose. Rounds one and two of PCR, each of 10 cycles, were primed with TRBV1-TRBV30 forward primers and a C-beta reverse primer. From the multiplex PCR reads, TCRdb called clonotypes with MiXCR, one entry per CDR3 protein. The sample holds 150,000 to 200,000 distinct CDR3 sequences, about 60% seen once. The rearrangement joins TRBV29-1 to TRBJ2-5; 11 bases match TRBD2. The TCR comes from a man aged 40-50 years with primary liver carcinoma and hepatitis B virus infection. Source material: peripheral blood. This chain's CDR3 is CSVGRTSGQETQYF. The CDR3 bases are TGCAGCGTTGGTAGGACTAGCGGGCAAGAGACCCAGTACTTC.